This TCR beta chain is drawn from a study of blood T cell repertoires in COVID-19. Study-level background: Acute-phase and convalescent COVID-19 samples originated in the United States, Italy and Spain. T cells, B-cell-depleted T cells, or PBMCs provided the cDNA or gDNA that served as material.

In the original analysis: How many nucleated cells were present was estimated from reference gene primer amplification. Produced via immunoSEQ multiplex PCR; TCRdb's table is partial and in-frame only. V, J and clone size were drawn from that table, and D and trimming were deduced from the DNA. The repertoire holds 180,000 or so clones, with nearly 90% as singletons. The sample was peripheral blood. The TCR originated in a man aged 50-59 years with acute or convalescent COVID-19.

The CDR3 nucleotides are TGTGCCAGCAGTACCGACAGGGACTATGGCTACACCTTC. It codes for CASSTDRDYGYTF. The chain employs TRBV6-5 and TRBJ1-2; 7 nucleotides align to TRBD1. V dropped 5 bases and J dropped 3; count of bases not matched to a gene: 3. The CDR3 has 13 amino acids. Germline V lookup: CDR1 MNHEY, CDR2 SVGAGI.